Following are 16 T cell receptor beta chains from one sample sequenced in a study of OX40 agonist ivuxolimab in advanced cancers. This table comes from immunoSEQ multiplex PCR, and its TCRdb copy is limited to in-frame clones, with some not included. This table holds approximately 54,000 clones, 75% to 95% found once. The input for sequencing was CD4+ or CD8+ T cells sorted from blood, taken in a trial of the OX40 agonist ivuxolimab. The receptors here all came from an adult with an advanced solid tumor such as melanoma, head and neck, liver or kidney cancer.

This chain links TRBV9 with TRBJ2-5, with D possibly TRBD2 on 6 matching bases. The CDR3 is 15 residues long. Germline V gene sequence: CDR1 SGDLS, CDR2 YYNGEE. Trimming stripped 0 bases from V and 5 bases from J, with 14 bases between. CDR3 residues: CASSVGTAGGETQYF. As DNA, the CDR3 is TGTGCCAGCAGCGTAGGAACGGCAGGAGGGGAGACCCAGTACTTC.

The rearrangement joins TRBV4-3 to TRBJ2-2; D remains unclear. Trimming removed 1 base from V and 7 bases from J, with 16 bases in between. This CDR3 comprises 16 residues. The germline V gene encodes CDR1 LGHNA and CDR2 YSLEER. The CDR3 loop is CASSQGGRVAGGELFF. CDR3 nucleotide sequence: TGCGCCAGCAGCCAAGGAGGAAGGGTTGCTGGCGGGGAGCTGTTTTTT.

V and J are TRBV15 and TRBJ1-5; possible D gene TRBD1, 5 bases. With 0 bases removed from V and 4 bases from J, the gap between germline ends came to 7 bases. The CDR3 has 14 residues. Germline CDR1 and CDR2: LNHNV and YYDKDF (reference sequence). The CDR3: CATSRDQGNQPQHF. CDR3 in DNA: TGTGCCACCAGCAGAGATCAGGGAAATCAGCCCCAGCATTTT. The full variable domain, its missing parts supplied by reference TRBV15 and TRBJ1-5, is DAMVIQNPRYQVTQFGKPVTLSCSQTLNHNVMYWYQQKSSQAPKLLFHYYDKDFNNEADTPDNFQSRRPNTSFCFLDIRSPGLGDTAMYLCATSRDQGNQPQHFGDGTRLSIL.

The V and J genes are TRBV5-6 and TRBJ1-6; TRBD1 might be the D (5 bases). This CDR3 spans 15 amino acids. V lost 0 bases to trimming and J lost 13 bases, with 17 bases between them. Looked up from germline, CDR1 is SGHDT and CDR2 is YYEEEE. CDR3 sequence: CASSLVTEPGTPLHF. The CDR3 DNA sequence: TGTGCCAGCAGCTTGGTCACCGAACCCGGGACGCCCCTCCACTTT.

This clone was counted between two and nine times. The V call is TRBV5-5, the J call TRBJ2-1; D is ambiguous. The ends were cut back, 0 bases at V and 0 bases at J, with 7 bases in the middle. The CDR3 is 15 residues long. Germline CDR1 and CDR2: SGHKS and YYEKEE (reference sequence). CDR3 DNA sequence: TGTGCCAGCAGCTTGGCCCCCAGCTCCTACAATGAGCAGTTCTTC. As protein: CASSLAPSSYNEQFF.

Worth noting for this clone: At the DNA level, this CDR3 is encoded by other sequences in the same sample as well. The CDR3 sequence: CASSGVLQGFDTQYF. CDR3 DNA: TGTGCCAGCAGTGGAGTTTTACAGGGGTTCGATACGCAGTATTTT. The genes are TRBV7-9 and TRBJ2-3, with 7 bases aligning to TRBD1. This CDR3 spans 15 amino acids. Germline V CDR1 and CDR2: SEHNR, FQNEAQ (reference sequence). The V segment lost 6 bases and the J segment 6 bases; nucleotides outside the gene matches: 12.

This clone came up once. The CDR3 nucleotides are TGTGCCAGTAAACCTCTAGCGGGGCCCACAGATACGCAGTATTTT. Translated, it gives CASKPLAGPTDTQYF. This chain joins TRBV19 and TRBJ2-3, with TRBD2 matching over 9 bases. Looked up from germline, CDR1 is LNHDA and CDR2 is SQIVND (reference sequence). Trimming cost V 7 bases and J 2 bases; bases outside gene matches: 7. The CDR3 has 15 residues.

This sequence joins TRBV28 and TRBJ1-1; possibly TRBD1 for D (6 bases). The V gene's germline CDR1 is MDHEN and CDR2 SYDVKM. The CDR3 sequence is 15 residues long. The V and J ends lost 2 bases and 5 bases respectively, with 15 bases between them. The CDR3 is CASSLMKFQGTEAFF. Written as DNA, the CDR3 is TGTGCCAGCAGTTTAATGAAATTCCAGGGGACTGAAGCTTTCTTT.

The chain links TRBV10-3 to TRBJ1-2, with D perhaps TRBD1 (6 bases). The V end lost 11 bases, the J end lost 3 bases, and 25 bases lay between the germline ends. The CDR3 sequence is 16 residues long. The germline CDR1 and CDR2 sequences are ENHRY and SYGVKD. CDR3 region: CAPPTGAGRSHYGYTF. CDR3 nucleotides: TGTGCCCCCCCCACGGGGGCAGGCCGAAGTCACTATGGCTACACCTTC.

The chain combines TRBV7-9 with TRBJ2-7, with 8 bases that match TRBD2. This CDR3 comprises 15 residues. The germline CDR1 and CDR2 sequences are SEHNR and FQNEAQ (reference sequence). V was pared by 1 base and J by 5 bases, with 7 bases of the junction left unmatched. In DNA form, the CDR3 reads TGTGCCAGCAGCTTAGTCACTAGCGGAGGGGACGAGCAGTACTTC. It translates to CASSLVTSGGDEQYF.

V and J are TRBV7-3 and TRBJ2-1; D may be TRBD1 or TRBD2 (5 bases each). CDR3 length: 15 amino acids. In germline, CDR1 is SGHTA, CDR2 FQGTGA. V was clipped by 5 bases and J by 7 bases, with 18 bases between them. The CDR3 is CASSGAGTQRNEQFF. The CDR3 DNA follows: TGTGCCAGCAGCGGGGCCGGGACCCAACGGAATGAGCAGTTCTTC.

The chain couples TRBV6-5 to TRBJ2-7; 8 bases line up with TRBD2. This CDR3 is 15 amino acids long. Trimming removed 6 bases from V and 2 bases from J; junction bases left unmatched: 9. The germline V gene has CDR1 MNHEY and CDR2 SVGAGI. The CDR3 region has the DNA TGTGCCAGCAGCCGGGGGGGCACGATAACCTACGAGCAGTACTTC. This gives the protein CASSRGGTITYEQYF.

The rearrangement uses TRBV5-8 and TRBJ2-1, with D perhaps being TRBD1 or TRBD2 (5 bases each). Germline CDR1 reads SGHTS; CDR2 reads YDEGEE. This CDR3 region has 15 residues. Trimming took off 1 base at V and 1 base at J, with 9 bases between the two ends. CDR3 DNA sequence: TGTGCCAGCAGCTTGCGAGGGGAGTCCTACAATGAGCAGTTCTTC. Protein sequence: CASSLRGESYNEQFF.

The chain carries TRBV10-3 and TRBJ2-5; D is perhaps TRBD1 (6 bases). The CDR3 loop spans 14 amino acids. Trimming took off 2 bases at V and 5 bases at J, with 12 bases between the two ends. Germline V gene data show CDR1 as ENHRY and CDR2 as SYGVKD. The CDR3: CAISETTGSETQYF. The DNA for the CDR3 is TGTGCCATCAGTGAGACCACAGGGTCGGAGACCCAGTACTTC.

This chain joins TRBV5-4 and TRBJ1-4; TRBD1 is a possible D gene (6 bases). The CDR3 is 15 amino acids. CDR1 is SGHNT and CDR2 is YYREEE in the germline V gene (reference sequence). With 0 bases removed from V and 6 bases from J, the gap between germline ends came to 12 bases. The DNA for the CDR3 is TGTGCCAGCAGCTTGGGGACAGTAGCTGATGAAAAACTGTTTTTT. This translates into CASSLGTVADEKLFF.

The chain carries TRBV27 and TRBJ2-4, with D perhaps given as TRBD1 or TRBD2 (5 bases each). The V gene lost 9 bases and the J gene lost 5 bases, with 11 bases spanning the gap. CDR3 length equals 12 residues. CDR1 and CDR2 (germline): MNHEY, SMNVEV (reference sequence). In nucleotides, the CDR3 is TGTGCCAGTGGGGAGACAGAAAACATTCAGTACTTC. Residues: CASGETENIQYF.